Each of the 23 T cell receptor beta chains below was sequenced from the same sample in a study of T cells in Graves' hyperthyroidism and ophthalmopathy. Researchers amplified the TCR beta CDR3 regions from RNA transcripts. A set of HTBI primers served as the primers for a first-round RT-PCR of the TCR CDR3. Each CDR3 protein gets one entry after TCRdb re-called the multiplex PCR reads with MiXCR. Among 640,000 or so distinct CDR3 sequences listed, roughly 15% were seen once. Sequencing input: blood. All receptors derive from a middle-aged woman with Graves' ophthalmopathy.

This clonotype occurred many times. This chain joins TRBV29-1 and TRBJ2-5, with 11 positions matching TRBD2. Looked up from germline, CDR1 is SQVTM and CDR2 is ANQGSEA. There are 19 residues in the CDR3. V shed 4 bases and J 5 bases; nucleotides not matched to a gene: 21. In DNA, the CDR3 is TGCAGCGTTGTTCACATGATAGCGGGAGGGCCGTCACGGATGGAGACCCAGTACTTC. Protein: CSVVHMIAGGPSRMETQYF.

In this sample, this clonotype turned up many times. J is TRBJ2-7 and V is TRBV6-5; 9 bases match TRBD2. Germline CDR1 is MNHEY and CDR2 is SVGAGI. V trimming: 2 bases; J trimming: 5 bases; junction bases outside the gene matches: 7. The CDR3 has 15 residues. The DNA of the CDR3 is TGTGCCAGCAGTTACGACTTAGCGGGAGAAGACGAGCAGTACTTC. Translation: CASSYDLAGEDEQYF.

This clonotype occurred many times. V usage is TRBV28 and J usage is TRBJ2-2; TRBD1 aligns across 10 bases. After removal of 6 bases from V and 6 bases from J, the junction contained 10 bases not matched to a gene. The CDR3 is made up of 16 amino acids. From germline, CDR1 is MDHEN and CDR2 SYDVKM. CDR3 nucleotide sequence: TGTGCCAGCAGCCTGTGGGACAGGGGCGAATCCGGGGAGCTGTTTTTT. Translated: CASSLWDRGESGELFF.

This clonotype has a count of ten or more. V and J are TRBV6-5 and TRBJ1-2; D perhaps matches TRBD1 (6 bases). This CDR3 has 15 residues. Trimming pared 5 bases from V and 5 bases from J, leaving 18 bases between. CDR1 is MNHEY, CDR2 SVGAGI, per germline. Here the CDR3 reads CASSNGQKGVYGYTF. CDR3 DNA sequence: TGTGCCAGCAGTAACGGACAAAAGGGGGTGTATGGCTACACCTTC.

V and J are TRBV6-2 or TRBV6-3 and TRBJ2-7; weak D call: TRBD2 (6 bases). Germline V lookup: CDR1 MNHEY, CDR2 SVGEGT. V was shortened by 6 bases and J by 5 bases, with 14 bases between the two germline ends. This CDR3 has 13 amino acids. For the CDR3, the DNA is TGTGCCAGCAGACCGGGTGCGGGGAACGAGCAGTACTTC. This sequence encodes CASRPGAGNEQYF.

This clonotype was detected ten times or more. CDR3 bases: TGTGCCAGCAGTTTCGCGTCGTACAGGGGAGAGACCCAGTACTTC. Its translation: CASSFASYRGETQYF. The chain has TRBV13 and TRBJ2-5; 7 bases match TRBD1. The V segment lost 6 bases and the J segment 4 bases; nucleotides outside the gene matches: 11. Germline assignment: CDR1 PRHDT and CDR2 FYEKMQ (reference sequence). This CDR3 region has 15 residues.

This clonotype was seen at least ten times. This sequence joins TRBV28 and TRBJ1-1; a weak D match, TRBD1 (5 bases). This CDR3 contains 15 residues. V was trimmed by 5 bases and J by 1 base, leaving 14 bases between them. Germline V gene data show CDR1 as MDHEN and CDR2 as SYDVKM. The CDR3 region is CASSMPGLQNTEAFF. CDR3 sequence (DNA): TGTGCCAGCAGTATGCCGGGACTGCAGAACACTGAAGCTTTCTTT.

This chain uses TRBV12-3 or TRBV12-4 with TRBJ2-7; tentative D call: TRBD1 (5 bases). The CDR3 has 16 amino acids. Trimming pared 6 bases from V and 5 bases from J, leaving 23 bases between. The CDR3 nucleotides read TGTGCCAGCAGCTCTGAATGGGGCGCCATCCGGGACGAGCAGTACTTC. It translates to CASSSEWGAIRDEQYF.

This clonotype was seen ten or more times. The V gene is TRBV5-1, the J gene TRBJ2-5; D is ambiguous. CDR1 SGHRS and CDR2 YFSETQ come from the germline V gene. The CDR3 is 14 residues long. V lost 4 bases, J lost 5 bases, and 15 bases lay in between. The CDR3 here is CASSADLSGETQYF. For the CDR3, the DNA is TGCGCCAGCAGCGCGGACCTCTCTGGGGAGACCCAGTACTTC. The full variable domain, in which reference TRBV5-1 and TRBJ2-5 provide the parts outside the CDR3, is KAGVTQTPRYLIKTRGQQVTLSCSPISGHRSVSWYQQTPGQGLQFLFEYFSETQRNKGNFPGRFSGRQFSNSRSEMNVSTLELGDSALYLCASSADLSGETQYFGPGTRLLVL.

This clonotype was detected ten times or more. The chain uses TRBV6-1 and TRBJ2-7; D is undetermined. The CDR3 totals 13 residues. Germline V gene lookup returns CDR1 MNHNS and CDR2 SASEGT. Trimming pared 0 bases from V and 3 bases from J, leaving 6 bases between. In DNA form, the CDR3 reads TGTGCCAGCAGTGAAGCTTATCTCTACGAGCAGTACTTC. Translation: CASSEAYLYEQYF.

This clonotype was picked up many times. The gene calls are TRBV28 and TRBJ1-5, with no clear D. The length of the CDR3 is 16 residues. V was trimmed by 6 bases and J by 7 bases, leaving 22 bases between them. Per germline, CDR1 MDHEN and CDR2 SYDVKM. CDR3 bases: TGTGCCAGCAGATCCCGAGGGTCGATTGAACTGCAGCCCCAGCATTTT. Translation: CASRSRGSIELQPQHF.

In its sample, this clonotype was seen many times. The chain combines TRBV10-3 with TRBJ2-2; D might be TRBD1 (5 bases). Per germline, CDR1 ENHRY and CDR2 SYGVKD. The V end lost 9 bases, the J end lost 2 bases, and 13 bases lay between the germline ends. The CDR3 runs 14 residues. The chain's CDR3 is CAMARTTNTGELFF. The CDR3 DNA sequence: TGTGCCATGGCTAGGACAACTAACACCGGGGAGCTGTTTTTT.

This clonotype was recorded many times. CDR3 residues: CASLASNTEAFF. DNA of the CDR3: TGTGCCAGCCTCGCCTCGAACACTGAAGCTTTCTTT. The chain joins TRBV7-9 to TRBJ1-1, with unresolved D. CDR1 is SEHNR, CDR2 FQNEAQ, per germline (reference sequence). The CDR3 length is 12 residues. V was shortened by 8 bases and J by 1 base, with 8 bases between the two germline ends.

The V and J genes are TRBV19 and TRBJ2-1, with D perhaps given as TRBD1 or TRBD2 (5 bases each). Deletions cut 7 bases from V and 8 bases from J, with 18 bases between. This CDR3 contains 14 residues. The germline gives CDR1 LNHDA, CDR2 SQIVND (reference sequence). CDR3 sequence (DNA): TGTGCCAGTACTAGCTCAGGGACCGCCCATGAGCAGTTCTTC. Residues: CASTSSGTAHEQFF.

This clonotype was picked up many times. The J gene is TRBJ2-5, the V gene TRBV5-1, with 10 bases matching TRBD2. The trim removed 3 bases at V and 4 bases at J, leaving 6 bases unmatched. CDR1 and CDR2 from the germline V gene are SGHRS and YFSETQ. This CDR3 is 15 amino acids long. As DNA, the CDR3 is TGCGCCAGCAGCTCAGCTAGCGGGAGCTTAGAGACCCAGTACTTC. Protein product: CASSSASGSLETQYF.

This clonotype was picked up many times. The rearrangement joins TRBV15 to TRBJ2-7, with TRBD2 matching 11 bases. V lost 3 bases, J lost 4 bases, and 5 bases stayed unmatched. Germline CDR1 and CDR2: LNHNV and YYDKDF (reference sequence). The CDR3 contains 15 residues. The CDR3 is CATSSLAGGRYEQYF. DNA for the CDR3: TGTGCCACCAGCAGCCTAGCGGGAGGTCGATACGAGCAGTACTTC. Filled out from reference TRBV15 and TRBJ2-7, the complete variable domain reads DAMVIQNPRYQVTQFGKPVTLSCSQTLNHNVMYWYQQKSSQAPKLLFHYYDKDFNNEADTPDNFQSRRPNTSFCFLDIRSPGLGDTAMYLCATSSLAGGRYEQYFGPGTRLTVT.

This clonotype was counted only a few times. The chain is built from TRBV6-2 or TRBV6-3 and TRBJ2-7, with TRBD1 identical over 7 bases. With V trimmed by 6 bases and J by 3 bases, 5 bases remained unmatched. The CDR3 runs to 13 residues. Germline assignment: CDR1 MNHEY and CDR2 SVGEGT. CDR3 sequence: CASSTHRGYEQYF. CDR3 nucleotides: TGTGCCAGCAGCACACACAGGGGCTACGAGCAGTACTTC.

V and J are TRBV29-1 and TRBJ2-1; D unclear. The CDR3 contains 11 residues. The germline V gene has CDR1 SQVTM and CDR2 ANQGSEA. V was clipped by 7 bases and J by 4 bases, with 8 bases between them. CDR3 in DNA: TGCAGCGGGAACAGATACAATGAGCAGTTCTTC. It is translated as CSGNRYNEQFF.

This clonotype appeared many times. This chain links TRBV6-1 with TRBJ1-2; D might be TRBD1 (6 bases). Trimming stripped 1 base from V and 8 bases from J, with 20 bases between. This CDR3 contains 16 residues. Per the germline V gene, CDR1 is MNHNS and CDR2 is SASEGT. CDR3 sequence reads: CASSEVTGAGAKGYTF. In DNA form, the CDR3 reads TGTGCCAGCAGTGAAGTAACCGGGGCAGGGGCGAAAGGCTACACCTTC.

This clonotype has a count of ten or more. The rearrangement joins TRBV6-1 to TRBJ2-2, with D possibly matching TRBD1 (6 bases). The CDR3 loop spans 14 amino acids. Germline CDR1 is MNHNS and CDR2 is SASEGT. Deletions cut 7 bases from V and 2 bases from J, with 11 bases between. CDR3 sequence reads: CASTDRINTGELFF. CDR3 in DNA: TGTGCCAGCACCGACAGGATTAACACCGGGGAGCTGTTTTTT.

This clonotype has ten or more counts. The chain has TRBV2 and TRBJ1-5, with 11 bases that match TRBD1. This CDR3 is built from 14 residues. Germline-derived CDR1 and CDR2 are SNHLY and FYNNEI. V trimming: 8 bases; J trimming: 6 bases; junction bases outside the gene matches: 6. In DNA, the CDR3 is TGTGCCAGCCTACTGGACAGGGGGCGTCAGCCCCAGCATTTT. Its translation is CASLLDRGRQPQHF.

This clonotype was seen at least ten times. This chain's CDR3 is CASSLGRLALSSYEQYF. For the CDR3, the DNA is TGCGCCAGCAGCTTGGGTCGACTAGCGCTGAGCTCCTACGAGCAGTACTTC. The V call is TRBV5-1, the J call TRBJ2-7; 8 bases are shared with TRBD2. J was trimmed by 0 bases and V by 0 bases; bases with no gene match: 8. CDR3 length equals 17 residues. The germline CDR1 and CDR2 sequences are SGHRS and YFSETQ.

This clonotype turned up a few times. The rearrangement links TRBV7-9 to TRBJ2-7; D uncertain. Germline V CDR1 and CDR2: SEHNR, FQNEAQ (reference sequence). The CDR3 runs to 12 residues. The V gene lost 5 bases and the J gene lost 7 bases, with 12 bases spanning the gap. CDR3 sequence: CASSLRSEEQYF. The CDR3 DNA follows: TGTGCCAGCAGCCTCAGGTCGGAGGAGCAGTACTTC.